Listed below are T cell receptor beta chains from one sample, sequenced in a study of a mutant IDH1 vaccine in newly diagnosed glioma. Generated by immunoSEQ multiplex PCR, the TCRdb table keeps only in-frame clones and is missing some. Of about 92,000 clones listed, about 83% are singletons. The sample in question was PBMCs, obtained from a glioma patient treated with radiotherapy, temozolomide or both. Source of these receptors: a woman aged 50 to 65 with glioma. Each CDR3 is given with its conserved first and last residue. Each record gives: CDR3 protein, CDR3 DNA, D gene, clone size, J gene, CDR3 length, V gene. A D gene is named only where the DNA matches it firmly. Where a row states a size, it is once, few, many or the class of an expanded clone; other rows omit it.

CASSPGRAYEQYF | TGTGCCAGCAGCCCCGGACGAGCGTACGAGCAGTACTTC | . | . | TRBJ2-7 | 13 | TRBV5-4
CASSLGLAGLFEQYF | TGTGCCAGCTCACTCGGACTAGCGGGTCTCTTCGAGCAGTACTTC | TRBD2 | once | TRBJ2-7 | 15 | TRBV18
CASSMGPARQPQHF | TGTGCCAGTAGTATGGGGCCCGCAAGACAGCCCCAGCATTTT | . | . | TRBJ1-5 | 14 | TRBV19
CAWSGQETQYF | TGTGCCTGGAGTGGCCAAGAGACCCAGTACTTC | . | . | TRBJ2-5 | 11 | TRBV30
CASSIGGNSPLHF | TGTGCCAGTAGTATAGGGGGTAATTCACCCCTCCACTTT | . | . | TRBJ1-6 | 13 | TRBV19
CASSLLSRGNYGYTF | TGTGCCAGCAGCTTACTGTCAAGAGGGAACTATGGCTACACCTTC | . | . | TRBJ1-2 | 15 | TRBV7-8
CASSADGAYGYTF | TGCGCCAGCAGCGCGGACGGAGCCTATGGCTACACCTTC | . | . | TRBJ1-2 | 13 | TRBV5-1
CASSEPGQPDYGYTF | TGTGCCAGCAGTGAACCCGGACAGCCCGACTATGGCTACACCTTC | . | few | TRBJ1-2 | 15 | TRBV25-1
CASSQDTRETQYF | TGCGCCAGCAGCCAAGATACCCGGGAGACCCAGTACTTC | . | once | TRBJ2-5 | 13 | TRBV4-1
CASSLYEEDYGYTF | TGTGCCAGTAGCCTCTACGAGGAGGACTATGGCTACACCTTC | . | . | TRBJ1-2 | 14 | TRBV19
CSVHVDTQYF | TGCAGCGTCCACGTAGATACGCAGTATTTT | . | . | TRBJ2-3 | 10 | TRBV29-1
CASTLASGISWPQHF | TGTGCCAGTACTCTGGCTTCGGGGATCTCCTGGCCCCAGCATTTT | . | . | TRBJ1-5 | 15 | TRBV19
CASSLLGGGSSGANVLTF | TGTGCCAGCAGTTTGTTAGGGGGCGGGAGCTCTGGGGCCAACGTCCTGACTTTC | . | . | TRBJ2-6 | 18 | TRBV28
CSVVVPARGEQYF | TGCAGCGTTGTGGTCCCCGCCAGGGGCGAGCAGTACTTC | . | . | TRBJ2-7 | 13 | TRBV29-1
CASSLLASNQPQHF | TGTGCCAGCAGCTTGCTGGCCTCAAATCAGCCCCAGCATTTT | . | . | TRBJ1-5 | 14 | TRBV7-8
CASSFTGGPHTGELFF | TGTGCCAGCAGCTTTACCGGGGGGCCTCACACCGGGGAGCTGTTTTTT | . | . | TRBJ2-2 | 16 | TRBV5-6
CASSWDRGITEAFF | TGTGCCAGTAGTTGGGACAGGGGAATCACTGAAGCTTTCTTT | TRBD1 | once | TRBJ1-1 | 14 | TRBV19
CAWRVAGGELFF | TGTGCCTGGAGAGTAGCCGGCGGGGAGCTGTTTTTT | . | . | TRBJ2-2 | 12 | TRBV30
CASTQGANVLTF | TGTGCCAGCACCCAAGGGGCCAACGTCCTGACTTTC | . | . | TRBJ2-6 | 12 | TRBV6-6
CASSWGTEHGYTF | TGTGCCAGCAGCTGGGGGACAGAACATGGCTACACCTTC | TRBD1 | . | TRBJ1-2 | 13 | TRBV5-6
CASSAEGGPRYNEQFF | TGTGCCAGCAGCGCGGAAGGGGGTCCGCGATACAATGAGCAGTTCTTC | . | . | TRBJ2-1 | 16 | TRBV5-4
CAWSVPRGGGSQETQYF | TGTGCCTGGAGTGTCCCGAGGGGCGGGGGGTCCCAAGAGACCCAGTACTTC | TRBD2 | . | TRBJ2-5 | 17 | TRBV30
CASSVAGQYNSPLHF | TGTGCCAGCAGCGTAGCGGGACAGTATAATTCACCCCTCCACTTT | TRBD1 | few | TRBJ1-6 | 15 | TRBV9
CATKDQETQYF | TGTGCCACCAAGGACCAGGAGACCCAGTACTTC | . | once | TRBJ2-5 | 11 | TRBV6-6
CASSLVVSSYNEQFF | TGCGCCAGCAGCTTGGTGGTGAGCTCCTACAATGAGCAGTTCTTC | . | . | TRBJ2-1 | 15 | TRBV5-1
CSVVVSGLKAEAFF | TGCAGCGTTGTGGTTTCTGGGTTAAAGGCTGAAGCTTTCTTT | . | few | TRBJ1-1 | 14 | TRBV29-1
CASSQRAMALVF | TGTGCCAGCAGCCAAAGGGCCATGGCCCTAGTCTTC | . | . | TRBJ2-1 | 12 | TRBV16
CASSEPTRTGRGYGYTF | TGTGCCAGCAGTGAACCCACCAGGACAGGGAGGGGCTATGGCTACACCTTC | TRBD1 | . | TRBJ1-2 | 17 | TRBV6-1
CASSKQGWTEAFF | TGTGCCAGCAGTAAACAGGGGTGGACTGAAGCTTTCTTT | TRBD1 | . | TRBJ1-1 | 13 | TRBV6-1
CASSLEKGGYTF | TGCGCCAGCAGCTTGGAGAAGGGTGGCTACACCTTC | . | . | TRBJ1-2 | 12 | TRBV5-1
CASSLQQGPHEQFF | TGTGCCAGCAGCTTACAACAGGGGCCCCATGAGCAGTTCTTC | TRBD1 | . | TRBJ2-1 | 14 | TRBV7-2
CASSRGGEEYTEAFF | TGTGCCAGCAGCCGTGGGGGGGAGGAGTACACTGAAGCTTTCTTT | . | few | TRBJ1-1 | 15 | TRBV6-1
CASSLGDSLGNQPQHF | TGCGCCAGCAGCTTGGGGGACAGCCTTGGCAATCAGCCCCAGCATTTT | TRBD1 | . | TRBJ1-5 | 16 | TRBV5-1
CASSLYGYSPLHF | TGTGCCAGCAGCTTGTACGGTTATTCACCCCTCCACTTT | . | few | TRBJ1-6 | 13 | TRBV5-5
CASFSLNTEAFF | TGTGCCTCCTTTAGTTTAAACACTGAAGCTTTCTTT | . | . | TRBJ1-1 | 12 | TRBV6-5
CASSPGQGNYGYTF | TGTGCCAGCAGCCCCGGACAGGGGAACTATGGCTACACCTTC | TRBD1 | . | TRBJ1-2 | 14 | TRBV7-9
CASSVPGPGAYTF | TGTGCCAGCAGCGTTCCGGGACCCGGCGCCTACACCTTC | . | few | TRBJ1-2 | 13 | TRBV7-3
CASSQTSSSGYTF | TGCGCCAGCAGCCAAACCTCCAGTTCTGGCTACACCTTC | . | . | TRBJ1-2 | 13 | TRBV4-1
CASSLKVNTIYF | TGTGCCAGCAGCTTAAAAGTTAACACCATATATTTT | . | . | TRBJ1-3 | 12 | TRBV11-3
CASRRDLTNEKLFF | TGTGCCAGCAGAAGGGATTTGACTAATGAAAAACTGTTTTTT | . | . | TRBJ1-4 | 14 | TRBV6-6
CASSLQGSGGEKLFF | TGTGCCAGCAGCTTACAGGGGTCGGGCGGTGAAAAACTGTTTTTT | . | . | TRBJ1-4 | 15 | TRBV11-3
CASSSLGTGDEKLFF | TGCGCCAGCAGCTCCCTCGGGACAGGGGATGAAAAACTGTTTTTT | TRBD1 | . | TRBJ1-4 | 15 | TRBV5-1
CASSQFPGDNTGELFF | TGTGCCAGCAGCCAATTTCCAGGGGATAACACCGGGGAGCTGTTTTTT | . | . | TRBJ2-2 | 16 | TRBV4-2